This T cell receptor beta chain was observed in a study of identical twins. Whole-study results and caveats: Abundant beta clonotypes from cord blood had fewer insertions, unlike memory repertoires, which showed none.

The junction had 4 bases not matched to a gene; V was cut back by 6 bases and J by 5 bases. Germline assignment: CDR1 MGHDK and CDR2 SYGVNS. The CDR3 sequence is 13 residues long. This clonotype was detected many times. Its specificity is unknown. A universal primer site was incorporated via template switching, and the cDNA contained unique molecular identifiers. TCRdb passed the 5' RACE reads through MiXCR, listing each CDR3 protein once. This table holds under 400,000 distinct CDR3 sequences, approximately 10% found once. The source material was naive T cells sorted from blood. This sequence joins TRBV25-1 and TRBJ2-1; 7 bases map to TRBD2. The source is a woman aged 50 to 60 in good health. CDR3: CASRSSGNNEQFF. The DNA of the CDR3 is TGTGCCAGCAGGTCTAGCGGCAACAATGAGCAGTTCTTC.